The 10 T cell receptor beta chains below come from one sample, sequenced in a study of blood T cell repertoires in COVID-19. Repertoires were generated with immunoSEQ multiplex PCR, while TCRdb's copy carries only in-frame clones and drops some. The sample holds 150,000 or so clones, 83% seen once. Sequencing used peripheral blood. The source is a woman in her fifties or sixties with COVID-19, enrolled during active disease.

The V and J genes are TRBV7-7 and TRBJ2-2; D is perhaps TRBD2 (5 bases). The CDR3 spans 11 residues. In germline, CDR1 is SSHAT, CDR2 FNYEAQ (reference sequence). The CDR3 region has the DNA TGTGCTACTCTGAGGGCCGGGGAGCTGTTTTTT. This codes for CATLRAGELFF.

A few counts support this clone. The rearrangement uses TRBV18 and TRBJ1-3, with D perhaps TRBD1 (6 bases). The CDR3 consists of 15 residues. Per the germline V gene, CDR1 is KGHSH and CDR2 is LQKENI. V was shortened by 3 bases and J by 6 bases, with 15 bases between the two germline ends. CDR3 sequence (DNA): TGTGCCAGCTCACCGTTACAGGGCTCAGAAAACACCATATATTTT. Residues: CASSPLQGSENTIYF.

This chain joins TRBV6-1 and TRBJ2-3; D gene uncertain. V was cut by 0 bases and J by 13 bases, with 17 bases left in between. Germline lookup yields CDR1 MNHNS and CDR2 SASEGT. This CDR3 is built from 14 residues. The CDR3 DNA is TGTGCCAGCAGTGAAGCATTCGCCCCCAGGTTTGAGTATTTT. Its protein is CASSEAFAPRFEYF.

This chain joins TRBV11-1 and TRBJ2-7; possibly TRBD2 for D (6 bases). The V and J ends lost 4 bases and 0 bases respectively, with 13 bases between them. Germline loops: CDR1 SGHAT, CDR2 FQDESV (reference sequence). This CDR3 spans 15 amino acids. The CDR3 region has the DNA TGTGCCAGCAGCTCGGATAGCGGCGACTCCTACGAGCAGTACTTC. Translating it yields CASSSDSGDSYEQYF.

This chain joins TRBV29-1 and TRBJ2-7; maybe TRBD1 (5 bases). V was pared by 6 bases and J by 3 bases, with 12 bases between. The germline CDR1 and CDR2 sequences are SQVTM and ANQGSEA. CDR3 length equals 12 residues. DNA for the CDR3: TGCAGCGTCCCGGGTAGGGGCTACGAGCAGTACTTC. Its protein product is CSVPGRGYEQYF.

V usage is TRBV27 and J usage is TRBJ1-1; perhaps TRBD1 as D (5 bases). Between the trimmed V and J ends, which lost 7 bases and 0 bases, there was a span of 12 bases. Germline values: CDR1 MNHEY, CDR2 SMNVEV (reference sequence). The CDR3 has 14 amino acids. CDR3 protein: CASKTPTVNTEAFF. As DNA, the CDR3 is TGTGCCAGCAAAACCCCGACAGTGAACACTGAAGCTTTCTTT.

V usage is TRBV7-9 and J usage is TRBJ1-1; D possibly corresponds to TRBD1 (5 bases). The CDR3 runs 12 residues. Germline CDR1 reads SEHNR; CDR2 reads FQNEAQ (reference sequence). V lost 5 bases and J 10 bases, leaving 14 bases between the germline ends. CDR3 DNA: TGTGCCAGCAGCCTAGACTGGGGGGGAGCTTTCTTT. The encoded protein is CASSLDWGGAFF. Supplemented by reference TRBV7-9 and TRBJ1-1, the full variable domain reads DTGVSQNPRHKITKRGQNVTFRCDPISEHNRLYWYRQTLGQGPEFLTYFQNEAQLEKSRLLSDRFSAERPKGSFSTLEIQRTEQGDSAMYLCASSLDWGGAFFGQGTRLTVV.

This clone has only a few counts. The chain carries TRBV10-1 and TRBJ2-1; possible D gene TRBD1, 5 bases. Germline V gene lookup returns CDR1 WNHNN and CDR2 SYGVQD (reference sequence). V was pared by 6 bases and J by 7 bases, with 22 bases between. This CDR3 is built from 16 residues. CDR3 coding DNA: TGCGCCAGCAGGGGCTCCCGGCTAGGGGATCAAAATGAGCAGTTCTTC. Amino acids: CASRGSRLGDQNEQFF.

The chain is built from TRBV10-3 and TRBJ1-3, with D maybe TRBD1 (5 bases). Germline V gene data show CDR1 as ENHRY and CDR2 as SYGVKD. V shed 6 bases and J shed 0 bases, with 9 bases lying between them. The CDR3 runs to 14 residues. DNA for the CDR3: TGTGCCATCAGACCTGACAGCTCTGGAAACACCATATATTTT. Translation gives CAIRPDSSGNTIYF.

The rearrangement joins TRBV7-6 to TRBJ1-1; D not resolved. The ends were cut back, 2 bases at V and 1 base at J, with 11 bases in the middle. Germline-derived CDR1 and CDR2 are SGHVS and FNYEAQ. The length of the CDR3 is 15 residues. The CDR3 is CASSLQPDGNTEAFF. Written as DNA, the CDR3 is TGTGCCAGCAGCTTACAACCAGATGGGAACACTGAAGCTTTCTTT.